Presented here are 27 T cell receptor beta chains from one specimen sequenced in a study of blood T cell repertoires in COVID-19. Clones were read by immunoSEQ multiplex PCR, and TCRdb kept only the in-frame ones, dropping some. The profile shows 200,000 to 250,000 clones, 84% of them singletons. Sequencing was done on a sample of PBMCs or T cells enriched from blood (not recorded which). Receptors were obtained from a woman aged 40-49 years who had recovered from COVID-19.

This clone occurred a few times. CDR3 bases: TGTGCCAGCAGCCAAGTAAGGGGAAGCCATGGCTACACCTTC. This encodes CASSQVRGSHGYTF. The V and J genes are TRBV3-1 (or the pseudogene TRBV3-2) and TRBJ1-2, with a tentative D call TRBD1 (5 bases). CDR1 and CDR2 from the germline V gene are LGHDT and YNNKEL (reference sequence). CDR3 length: 14 residues. V lost 1 base and J lost 6, with 12 bases in between.

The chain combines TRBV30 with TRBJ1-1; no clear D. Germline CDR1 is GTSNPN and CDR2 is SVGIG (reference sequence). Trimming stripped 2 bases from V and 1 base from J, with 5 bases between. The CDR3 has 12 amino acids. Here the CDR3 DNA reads TGTGCCTGGAGTCTGTGGAACACTGAAGCTTTCTTT. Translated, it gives CAWSLWNTEAFF.

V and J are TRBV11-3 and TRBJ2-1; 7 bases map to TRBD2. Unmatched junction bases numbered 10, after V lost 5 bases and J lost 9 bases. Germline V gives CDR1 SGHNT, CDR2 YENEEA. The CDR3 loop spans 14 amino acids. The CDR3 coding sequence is TGTGCCAGCAGCCTAATAACGGCGGGAGTTGAGCAGTTCTTC. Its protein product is CASSLITAGVEQFF. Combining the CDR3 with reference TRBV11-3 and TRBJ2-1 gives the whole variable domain EAGVVQSPRYKIIEKKQPVAFWCNPISGHNTLYWYLQNLGQGPELLIRYENEEAVDDSQLPKDRFSAERLKGVDSTLKIQPAELGDSAVYLCASSLITAGVEQFFGPGTRLTVL.

The CDR3 spells CASSIAHKLAGRPNEQFF. In DNA, the CDR3 is TGTGCCAGTAGTATAGCTCACAAACTAGCGGGAAGACCCAATGAGCAGTTCTTC. This chain joins TRBV19 and TRBJ2-1; 10 bases line up with TRBD2. The germline V gene has CDR1 LNHDA and CDR2 SQIVND (reference sequence). This CDR3 is 18 amino acids long. Losses at the gene ends were 1 base for V and 6 bases for J; bases not matched to a gene: 12.

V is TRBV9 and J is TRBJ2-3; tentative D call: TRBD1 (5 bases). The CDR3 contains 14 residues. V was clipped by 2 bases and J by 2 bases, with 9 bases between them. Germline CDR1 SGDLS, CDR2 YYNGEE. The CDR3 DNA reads TGTGCCAGCAGCGTGACAGCCAACACAGATACGCAGTATTTT. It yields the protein CASSVTANTDTQYF.

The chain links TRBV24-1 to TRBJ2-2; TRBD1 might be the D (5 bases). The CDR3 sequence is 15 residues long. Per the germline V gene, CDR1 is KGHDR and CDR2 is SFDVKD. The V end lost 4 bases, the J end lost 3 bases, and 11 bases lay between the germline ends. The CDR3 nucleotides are TGTGCCACCAGTGACCCAGCCAGGGACACCGGGGAGCTGTTTTTT. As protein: CATSDPARDTGELFF.

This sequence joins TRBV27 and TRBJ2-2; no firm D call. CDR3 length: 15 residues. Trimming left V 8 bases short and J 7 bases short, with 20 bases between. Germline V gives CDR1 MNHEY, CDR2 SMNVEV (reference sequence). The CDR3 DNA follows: TGTGCCAGCGGCCTGACTCTCCCACTGAGCGGGGAGCTGTTTTTT. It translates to CASGLTLPLSGELFF.

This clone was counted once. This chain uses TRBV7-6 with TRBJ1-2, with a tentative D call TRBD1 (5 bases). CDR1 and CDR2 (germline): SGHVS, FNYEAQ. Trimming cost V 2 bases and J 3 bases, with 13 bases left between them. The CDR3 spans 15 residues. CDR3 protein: CASSLNPGLDYGYTF. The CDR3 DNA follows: TGTGCCAGCAGCTTAAACCCGGGACTGGACTATGGCTACACCTTC.

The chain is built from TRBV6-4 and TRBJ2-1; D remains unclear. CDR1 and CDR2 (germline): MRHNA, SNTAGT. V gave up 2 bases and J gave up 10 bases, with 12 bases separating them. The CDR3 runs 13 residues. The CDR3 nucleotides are TGTGCCAGCAGTGACGCCCTAGACGGCGAGCAGTTCTTC. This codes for CASSDALDGEQFF.

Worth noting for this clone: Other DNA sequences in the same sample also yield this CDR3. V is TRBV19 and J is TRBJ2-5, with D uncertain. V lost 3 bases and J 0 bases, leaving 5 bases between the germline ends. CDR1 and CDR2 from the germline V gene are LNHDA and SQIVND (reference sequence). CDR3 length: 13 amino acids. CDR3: CASSIGYQETQYF. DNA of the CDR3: TGTGCCAGTAGTATCGGGTACCAAGAGACCCAGTACTTC.

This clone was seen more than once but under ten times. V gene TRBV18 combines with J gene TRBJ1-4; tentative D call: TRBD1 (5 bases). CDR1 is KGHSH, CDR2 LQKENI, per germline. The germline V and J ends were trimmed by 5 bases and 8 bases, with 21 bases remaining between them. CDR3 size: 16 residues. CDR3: CASSSSTGLGGEKLFF. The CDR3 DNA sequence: TGTGCCAGCTCATCCTCAACAGGTCTAGGAGGGGAAAAACTGTTTTTT.

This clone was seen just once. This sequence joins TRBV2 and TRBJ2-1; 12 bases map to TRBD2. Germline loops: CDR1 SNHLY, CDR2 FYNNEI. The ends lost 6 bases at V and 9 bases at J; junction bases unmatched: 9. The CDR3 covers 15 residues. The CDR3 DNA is TGTGCCAGCAGGCCCGGGCTAGCGGGAGGGTTTGAGCAGTTCTTC. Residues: CASRPGLAGGFEQFF.

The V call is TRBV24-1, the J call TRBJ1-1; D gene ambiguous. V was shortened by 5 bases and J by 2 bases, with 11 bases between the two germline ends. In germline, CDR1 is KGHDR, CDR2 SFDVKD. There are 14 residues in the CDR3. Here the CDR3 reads CATSGGFLNTEAFF. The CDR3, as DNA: TGTGCCACCAGTGGCGGATTTCTCAACACTGAAGCTTTCTTT.

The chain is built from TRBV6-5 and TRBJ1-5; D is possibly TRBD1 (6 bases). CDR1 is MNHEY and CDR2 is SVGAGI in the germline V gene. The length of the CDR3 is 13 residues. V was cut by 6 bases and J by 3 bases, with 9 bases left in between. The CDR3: CASSRTVNQPQHF. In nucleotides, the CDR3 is TGTGCCAGCAGCAGGACAGTCAATCAGCCCCAGCATTTT.

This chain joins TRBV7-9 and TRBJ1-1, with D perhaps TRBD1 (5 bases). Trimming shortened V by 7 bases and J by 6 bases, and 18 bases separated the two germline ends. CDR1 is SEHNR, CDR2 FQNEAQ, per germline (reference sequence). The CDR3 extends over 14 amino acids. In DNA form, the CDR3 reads TGTGCCAGCACCACCACGTGGGGGAGGGCTGAAGCTTTCTTT. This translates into CASTTTWGRAEAFF. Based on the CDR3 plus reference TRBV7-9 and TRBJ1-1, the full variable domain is DTGVSQNPRHKITKRGQNVTFRCDPISEHNRLYWYRQTLGQGPEFLTYFQNEAQLEKSRLLSDRFSAERPKGSFSTLEIQRTEQGDSAMYLCASTTTWGRAEAFFGQGTRLTVV.

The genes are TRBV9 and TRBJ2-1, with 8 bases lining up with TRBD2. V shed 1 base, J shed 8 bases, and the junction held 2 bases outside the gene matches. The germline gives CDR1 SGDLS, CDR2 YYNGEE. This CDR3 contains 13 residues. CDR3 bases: TGTGCCAGCAGCGTAAGTAGCGGGGATGAGCAGTTCTTC. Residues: CASSVSSGDEQFF.

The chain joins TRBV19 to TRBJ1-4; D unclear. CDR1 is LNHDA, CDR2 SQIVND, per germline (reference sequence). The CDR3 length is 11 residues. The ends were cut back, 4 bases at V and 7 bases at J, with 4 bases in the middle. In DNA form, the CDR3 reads TGTGCCAGTAGTAACATTGAAAAACTGTTTTTT. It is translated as CASSNIEKLFF.

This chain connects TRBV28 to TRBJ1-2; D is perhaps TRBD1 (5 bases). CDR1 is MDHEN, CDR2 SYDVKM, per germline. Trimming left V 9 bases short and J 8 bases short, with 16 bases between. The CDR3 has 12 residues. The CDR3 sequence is CASHSSGDGYTF. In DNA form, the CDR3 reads TGTGCCAGTCATTCTAGCGGGGACGGCTACACCTTC.

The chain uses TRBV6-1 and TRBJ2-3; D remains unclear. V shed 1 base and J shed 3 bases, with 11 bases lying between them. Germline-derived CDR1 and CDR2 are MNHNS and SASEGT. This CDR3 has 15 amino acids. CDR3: CASSEGASGTDTQYF. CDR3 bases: TGTGCCAGCAGTGAAGGAGCGTCTGGAACAGATACGCAGTATTTT.

In nucleotides, the CDR3 is TGTGCCAGCATCCCCCCGATATGGGACTCTCCCTTGGGGACCTACGAGCAGTACTTC. Amino acid sequence: CASIPPIWDSPLGTYEQYF. The chain combines TRBV7-3 with TRBJ2-7; tentative D call: TRBD2 (6 bases). CDR1 is SGHTA and CDR2 is FQGTGA in the germline V gene. Trimming left V 7 bases short and J 2 bases short, with 30 bases between. The CDR3 totals 19 residues.

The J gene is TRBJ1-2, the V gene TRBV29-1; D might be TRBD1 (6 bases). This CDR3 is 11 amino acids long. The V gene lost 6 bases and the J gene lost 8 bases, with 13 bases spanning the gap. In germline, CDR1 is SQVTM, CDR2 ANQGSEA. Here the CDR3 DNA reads TGCAGCGTCCGGACAGAGCTCGGCTACACCTTC. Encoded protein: CSVRTELGYTF.

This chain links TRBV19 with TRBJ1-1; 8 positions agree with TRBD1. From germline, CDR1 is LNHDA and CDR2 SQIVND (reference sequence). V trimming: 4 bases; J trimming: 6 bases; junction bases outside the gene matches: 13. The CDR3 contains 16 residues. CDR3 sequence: CASSNQLRQGSPEAFF. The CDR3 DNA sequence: TGTGCCAGTAGTAACCAACTTCGACAGGGGAGCCCTGAAGCTTTCTTT. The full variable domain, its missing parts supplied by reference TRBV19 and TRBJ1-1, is DGGITQSPKYLFRKEGQNVTLSCEQNLNHDAMYWYRQDPGQGLRLIYYSQIVNDFQKGDIAEGYSVSREKKESFPLTVTSAQKNPTAFYLCASSNQLRQGSPEAFFGQGTRLTVV.

The CDR3 nucleotides read TGTGCCAGCAGTTACTCCGCAGAGGGTGGCTACACCTTC. Translating gives CASSYSAEGGYTF. V usage is TRBV6-5 and J usage is TRBJ1-2; D remains unclear. Deletions cut 0 bases from V and 7 bases from J, with 9 bases between. The CDR3 has 13 residues. CDR1 MNHEY and CDR2 SVGAGI come from the germline V gene.

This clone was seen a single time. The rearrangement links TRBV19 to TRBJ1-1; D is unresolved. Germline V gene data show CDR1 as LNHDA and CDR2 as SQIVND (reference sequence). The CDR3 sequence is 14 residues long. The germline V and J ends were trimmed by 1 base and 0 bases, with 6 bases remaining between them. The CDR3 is CASSIGGLNTEAFF. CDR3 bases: TGTGCCAGTAGTATAGGCGGCTTGAACACTGAAGCTTTCTTT.

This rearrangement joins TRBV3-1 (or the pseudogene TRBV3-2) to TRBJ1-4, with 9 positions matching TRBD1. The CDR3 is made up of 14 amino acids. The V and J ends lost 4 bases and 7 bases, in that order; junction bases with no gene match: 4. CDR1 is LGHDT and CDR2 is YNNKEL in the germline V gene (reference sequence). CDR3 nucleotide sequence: TGTGCCAGCAGCCTCGGGACAGGGTCTGAAAAACTGTTTTTT. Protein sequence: CASSLGTGSEKLFF.

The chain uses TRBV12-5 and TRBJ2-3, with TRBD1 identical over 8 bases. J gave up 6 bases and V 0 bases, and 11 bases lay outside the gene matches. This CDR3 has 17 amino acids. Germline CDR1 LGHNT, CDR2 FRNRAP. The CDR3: CASGLVVRTGSTDTQYF. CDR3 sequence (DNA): TGTGCTAGTGGTTTGGTGGTACGGACAGGGTCCACGGATACGCAGTATTTT. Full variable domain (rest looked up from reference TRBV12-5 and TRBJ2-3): DARVTQTPRHKVTEMGQEVTMRCQPILGHNTVFWYRQTMMQGLELLAYFRNRAPLDDSGMPKDRFSAEMPDATLATLKIQPSEPRDSAVYFCASGLVVRTGSTDTQYFGPGTRLTVL.

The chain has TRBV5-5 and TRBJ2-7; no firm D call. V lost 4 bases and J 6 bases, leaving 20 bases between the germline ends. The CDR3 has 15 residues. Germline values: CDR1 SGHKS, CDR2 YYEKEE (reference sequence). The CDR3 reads CASSPPTGVPGEQYF. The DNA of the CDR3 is TGTGCCAGCAGCCCACCGACTGGAGTTCCTGGCGAGCAGTACTTC.